This T cell receptor beta chain appears in the sequencing data of a study of cytomegalovirus exposure and HLA in healthy donors. Findings of the study overall: Several of the most significant clusters were apparently associated with common viral pathogens in a later analysis. The authors excluded some V segments, including TRBV6-2 and TRBV6-3, as indistinguishable.

A word on this clone: Its antigen is still unknown.

Use of 60 Vbeta and 13 Jbeta primers characterized the PCR. Generated by immunoSEQ multiplex PCR, the TCRdb table keeps only in-frame clones and is missing some. In all, the sample yields some 120,000 clones. The trim removed 5 bases at V and 8 bases at J, leaving 10 bases unmatched. The germline V gene has CDR1 SGHTA and CDR2 FQGTGA. There are 15 residues in the CDR3. The receptor was derived from a man aged 35 to 55 in good health and CMV-seropositive. Source material: PBMCs. The chain employs TRBV7-3 and TRBJ2-1; the match to TRBD2 covers 9 bases. CDR3 loop: CASSTRGLAGYEQFF. Written as DNA, the CDR3 is TGTGCCAGCAGCACTAGGGGACTAGCCGGCTATGAGCAGTTCTTC.